This TCR beta chain came from a study of OX40 agonist ivuxolimab in advanced cancers. Study-level information: Participants could have had prior anti-PD-1, anti-PD-L1 or anti-CTLA-4 therapy, and roughly 39% had some. Among those treated, three patients had partial responses, one with hepatocellular carcinoma and two with cutaneous melanoma.

The CDR3 length is 16 residues. The germline V gene encodes CDR1 LGHNA and CDR2 YNFKEQ. V shed 3 bases and J shed 7 bases, with 21 bases lying between them. Data came from immunoSEQ multiplex PCR; TCRdb stores just in-frame clones and leaves some out. Seen here are 75,000 to 100,000 clones, 75% to 95% observed once, and the top ten hold roughly 0.33%. The V and J genes are TRBV4-2 and TRBJ2-5; TRBD1 or TRBD2 may be the D gene (5 bases each). This TCR came from an adult with an advanced solid tumor such as melanoma, head and neck, liver or kidney cancer. The source was CD4+ or CD8+ T cells sorted from blood, collected in a trial of the OX40 agonist ivuxolimab. The CDR3 region has the DNA TGTGCCAGCAGCCATCAGATGGGTGTGGAGAGGGGGACCCAGTACTTC. This encodes CASSHQMGVERGTQYF.